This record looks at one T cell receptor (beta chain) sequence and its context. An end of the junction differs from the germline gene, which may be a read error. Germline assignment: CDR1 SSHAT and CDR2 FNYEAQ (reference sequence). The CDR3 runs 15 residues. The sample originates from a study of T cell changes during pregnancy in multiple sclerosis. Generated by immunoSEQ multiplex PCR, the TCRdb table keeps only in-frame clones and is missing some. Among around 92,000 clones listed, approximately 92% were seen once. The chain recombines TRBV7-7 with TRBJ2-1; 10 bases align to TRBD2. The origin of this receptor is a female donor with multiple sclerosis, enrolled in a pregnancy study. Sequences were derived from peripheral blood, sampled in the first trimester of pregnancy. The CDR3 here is CASSLESGGAYEQFF. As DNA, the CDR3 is TGTGCTAGCAGCTTAGAGAGCGGGGGGGCCTATGAGCAGTTCTTC.